Reported below is one T cell receptor beta chain. The CDR3 has 14 residues. The junction had 6 bases not matched to a gene; V was cut back by 6 bases and J by 3 bases. Germline lookup yields CDR1 LNHDA and CDR2 SQIVND (reference sequence). Original methodology: Estimation of nucleated cell counts relied on the amplification of reference gene primers. Sequencing used immunoSEQ multiplex PCR; TCRdb keeps in-frame clones, though not all of them. That table supplies the V and J calls and clone size; D and trimming were determined from the DNA. The repertoire holds fewer than 150,000 clones, with 85% as singletons. The data originate from a study of blood T cell repertoires in COVID-19. Study information: There were acute and convalescent COVID-19 samples, and they came from the United States, Italy and Spain. Sample material is recorded as cDNA or gDNA derived from T cells, B-cell-depleted T cells, or PBMCs.

The origin of this receptor is a human donor in a cohort sampled during active COVID-19. The rearrangement uses TRBV19 and TRBJ1-1; 8 bases fit TRBD1. Sample: peripheral blood. The CDR3, as DNA: TGTGCCAGTAGGAGGGACAGGTTCGACACTGAAGCTTTCTTT. Protein: CASRRDRFDTEAFF.